This entry lists 2 T cell receptor beta chains sequenced from one sample in a study of OX40 agonist ivuxolimab in advanced cancers. Libraries were prepared by immunoSEQ multiplex PCR; TCRdb keeps only in-frame clonotypes and omits some of them. The profile shows 35,000 or so clones, roughly 72% of them singletons. Sequenced material: CD4+ or CD8+ T cells sorted from blood, taken in a trial of the OX40 agonist ivuxolimab. The receptors here all came from an adult with an advanced solid tumor such as melanoma, head and neck, liver or kidney cancer.

Comment on this clone: This CDR3 is also generated by other DNA sequences in the sample. The rearrangement uses TRBV6-5 and TRBJ1-3, with 7 bases aligning to TRBD1. Germline-derived CDR1 and CDR2 are MNHEY and SVGAGI. V lost 2 bases, J lost 1 base, and 5 bases stayed unmatched. The CDR3 runs 16 residues. The CDR3 DNA is TGTGCCAGCAGTTACCGGACAGGCACATCTGGAAACACCATATATTTT. Amino acid sequence: CASSYRTGTSGNTIYF.

The genes are TRBV5-8 and TRBJ2-7; D perhaps matches TRBD2 (7 bases). Trimming left V 0 bases short and J 4 bases short, with 17 bases between. CDR3 length: 16 amino acids. Germline-derived CDR1 and CDR2 are SGHTS and YDEGEE. The CDR3 DNA follows: TGTGCCAGCAGCTTGGTTCTAGGGGGGGTCCCTTACGAGCAGTACTTC. Amino acid sequence: CASSLVLGGVPYEQYF.